This T cell receptor (beta chain) was captured in a study of shared clonotypes between healthy human individuals. Study background: Three plates each covered CD4 naive and memory; CD8 naive two, CD8 memory one.

From germline, CDR1 is SGHDT and CDR2 YYEEEE. The CDR3 loop spans 14 amino acids. V lost 1 base and J lost 2, with 7 bases in between. Positively selected for CCR7, the CD45RO-negative cells used as naive CD8 cells excluded terminally differentiated effector memory CD45RA+ cells. An assay was performed, and its level was deep. Several immunoSEQ 96-well plates shared each subset's DNA, each plate a replicate. Original methodology: ImmunoSEQ sequences covered only the junction and lacked quality scores; filtering therefore differed. Data came from immunoSEQ multiplex PCR; TCRdb stores just in-frame clones and leaves some out. V, J and clone size reflect that table, while D and trimming were determined from the DNA. The sample has about 2 million clones; about 95% are singletons.

The sample consisted of naive CD8+ T cells sorted from blood. The sequence was obtained from a man between 18 and 29 years old in good health. J is TRBJ1-3 and V is TRBV5-6; D unresolved. CDR3: CASSLLTAGNTIYF. For the CDR3, the DNA is TGTGCCAGCAGCTTGCTTACGGCTGGAAACACCATATATTTT.